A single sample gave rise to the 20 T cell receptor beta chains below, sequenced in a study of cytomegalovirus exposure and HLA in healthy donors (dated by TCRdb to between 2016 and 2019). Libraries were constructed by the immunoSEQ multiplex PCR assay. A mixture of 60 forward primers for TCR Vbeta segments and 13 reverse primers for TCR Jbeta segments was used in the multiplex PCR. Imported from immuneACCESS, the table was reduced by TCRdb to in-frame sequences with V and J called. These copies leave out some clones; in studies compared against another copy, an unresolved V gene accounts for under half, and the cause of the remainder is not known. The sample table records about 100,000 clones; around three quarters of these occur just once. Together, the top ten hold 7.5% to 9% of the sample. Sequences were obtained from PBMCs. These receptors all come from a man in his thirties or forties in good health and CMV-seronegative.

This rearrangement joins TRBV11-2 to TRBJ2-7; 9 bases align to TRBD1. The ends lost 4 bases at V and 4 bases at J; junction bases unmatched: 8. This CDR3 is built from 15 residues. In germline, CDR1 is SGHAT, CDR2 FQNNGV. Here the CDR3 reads CASSSRDRVSYEQYF. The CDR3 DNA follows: TGTGCCAGCAGCTCAAGGGACAGGGTATCGTACGAGCAGTACTTC.

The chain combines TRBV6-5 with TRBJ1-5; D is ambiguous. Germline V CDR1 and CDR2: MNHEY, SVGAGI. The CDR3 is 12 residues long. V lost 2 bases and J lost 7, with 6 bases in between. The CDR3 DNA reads TGTGCCAGCAGTTACCCCGGGCAGCCCCAGCATTTT. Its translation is CASSYPGQPQHF.

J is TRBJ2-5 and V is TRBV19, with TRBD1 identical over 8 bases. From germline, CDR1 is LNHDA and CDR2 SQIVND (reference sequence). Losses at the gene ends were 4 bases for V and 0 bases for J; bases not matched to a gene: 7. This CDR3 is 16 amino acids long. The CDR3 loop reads CASSTRTGWYQETQYF. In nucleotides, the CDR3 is TGTGCCAGTAGTACCCGGACAGGGTGGTACCAAGAGACCCAGTACTTC.

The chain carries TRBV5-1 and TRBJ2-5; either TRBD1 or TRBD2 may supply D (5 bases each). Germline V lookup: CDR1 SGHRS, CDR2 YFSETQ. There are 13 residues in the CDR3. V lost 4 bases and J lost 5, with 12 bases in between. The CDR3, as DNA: TGCGCCAGCAGCATGGACTCAGGGGAGACCCAGTACTTC. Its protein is CASSMDSGETQYF.

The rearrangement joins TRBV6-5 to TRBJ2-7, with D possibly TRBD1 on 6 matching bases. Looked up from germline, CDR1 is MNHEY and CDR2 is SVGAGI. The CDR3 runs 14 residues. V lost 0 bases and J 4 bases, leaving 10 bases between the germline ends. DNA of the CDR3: TGTGCCAGCAGTTACTCAGGGGGTGGGTACGAGCAGTACTTC. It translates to CASSYSGGGYEQYF.

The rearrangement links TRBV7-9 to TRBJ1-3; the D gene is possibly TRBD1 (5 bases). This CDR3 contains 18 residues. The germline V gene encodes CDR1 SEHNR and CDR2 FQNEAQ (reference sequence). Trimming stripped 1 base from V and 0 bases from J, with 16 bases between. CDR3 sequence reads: CASSLETGTGLSGNTIYF. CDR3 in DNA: TGTGCCAGCAGCTTAGAGACCGGAACAGGCCTCTCTGGAAACACCATATATTTT.

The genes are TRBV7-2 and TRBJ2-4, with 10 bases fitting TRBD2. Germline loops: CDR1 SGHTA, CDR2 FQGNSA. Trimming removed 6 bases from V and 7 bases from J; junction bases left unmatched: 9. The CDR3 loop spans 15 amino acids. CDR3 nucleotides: TGTGCCAGCAGTTCATTAAGCGGGAGGGGTAACATTCAGTACTTC. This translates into CASSSLSGRGNIQYF.

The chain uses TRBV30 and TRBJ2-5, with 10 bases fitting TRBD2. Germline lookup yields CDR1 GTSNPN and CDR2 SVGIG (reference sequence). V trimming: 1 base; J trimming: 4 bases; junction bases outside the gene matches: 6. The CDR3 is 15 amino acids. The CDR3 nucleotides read TGTGCCTGGAGTGACCTTAGCGGGGGGAGAGAGACCCAGTACTTC. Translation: CAWSDLSGGRETQYF.

The CDR3 nucleotides are TGTGCCAGTAGTATTTACAGTCACGAAAAACTGTTTTTT. This sequence encodes CASSIYSHEKLFF. This chain connects TRBV19 to TRBJ1-4; no clear D. Germline V CDR1 and CDR2: LNHDA, SQIVND (reference sequence). V lost 3 bases and J 8 bases, leaving 10 bases between the germline ends. This CDR3 comprises 13 residues.

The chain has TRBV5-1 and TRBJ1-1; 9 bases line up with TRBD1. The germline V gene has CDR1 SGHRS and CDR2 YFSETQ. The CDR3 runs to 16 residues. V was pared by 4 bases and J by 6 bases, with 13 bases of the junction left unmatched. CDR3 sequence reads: CASSDTPGQGSSEAFF. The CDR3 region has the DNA TGCGCCAGCAGCGACACACCGGGACAGGGTTCGTCTGAAGCTTTCTTT.

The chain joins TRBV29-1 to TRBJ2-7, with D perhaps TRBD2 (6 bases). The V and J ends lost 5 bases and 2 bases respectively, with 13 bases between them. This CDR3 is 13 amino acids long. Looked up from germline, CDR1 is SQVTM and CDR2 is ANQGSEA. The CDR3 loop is CSVPGVPPYEQYF. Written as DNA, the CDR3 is TGCAGCGTTCCGGGAGTCCCACCCTACGAGCAGTACTTC.

The CDR3 reads CASSELAALMDIQYF. The DNA of the CDR3 is TGTGCCAGCAGTGAACTCGCGGCGCTGATGGACATTCAGTACTTC. The chain recombines TRBV6-1 with TRBJ2-4, with D unclear. The CDR3 totals 15 residues. Germline assignment: CDR1 MNHNS and CDR2 SASEGT. The V gene lost 2 bases and the J gene lost 8 bases, with 16 bases spanning the gap.

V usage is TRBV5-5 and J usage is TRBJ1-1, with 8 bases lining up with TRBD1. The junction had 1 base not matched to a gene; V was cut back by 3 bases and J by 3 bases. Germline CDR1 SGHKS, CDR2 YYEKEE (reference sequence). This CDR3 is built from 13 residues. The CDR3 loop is CASSSTGDTEAFF. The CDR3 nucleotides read TGTGCCAGCAGCTCGACAGGGGACACTGAAGCTTTCTTT.

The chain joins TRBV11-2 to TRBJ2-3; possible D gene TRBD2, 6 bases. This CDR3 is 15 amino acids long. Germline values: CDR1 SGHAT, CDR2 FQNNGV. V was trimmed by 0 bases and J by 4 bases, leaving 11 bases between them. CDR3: CASSLEKLAADTQYF. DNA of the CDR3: TGTGCCAGCAGCTTAGAAAAACTAGCAGCAGATACGCAGTATTTT.

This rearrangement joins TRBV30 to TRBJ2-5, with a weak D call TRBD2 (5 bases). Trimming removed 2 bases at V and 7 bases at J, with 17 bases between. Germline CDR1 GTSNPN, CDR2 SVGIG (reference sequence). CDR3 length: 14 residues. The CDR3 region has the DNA TGTGCCTGGAGTAGGTTACAAACCCGGGGGACCCAGTACTTC. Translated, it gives CAWSRLQTRGTQYF.

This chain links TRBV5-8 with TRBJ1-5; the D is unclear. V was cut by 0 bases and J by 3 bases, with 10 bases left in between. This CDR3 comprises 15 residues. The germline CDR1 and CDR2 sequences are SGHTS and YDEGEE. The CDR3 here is CASSLGTVFNQPQHF. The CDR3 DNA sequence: TGTGCCAGCAGCTTGGGTACAGTTTTCAATCAGCCCCAGCATTTT. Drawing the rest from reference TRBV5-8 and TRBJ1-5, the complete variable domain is EAGVTQSPTHLIKTRGQQATLRCSPISGHTSVYWYQQALGLGLQFLLWYDEGEERNRGNFPPRFSGRQFPNYSSELNVNALELEDSALYLCASSLGTVFNQPQHFGDGTRLSIL.

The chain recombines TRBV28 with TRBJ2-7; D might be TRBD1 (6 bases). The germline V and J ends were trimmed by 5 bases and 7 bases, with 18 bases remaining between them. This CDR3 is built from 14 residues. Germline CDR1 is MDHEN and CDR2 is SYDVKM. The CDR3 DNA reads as TGTGCCAGCAGTCCCCAACAGGGATCGAGAGAGCAGTACTTC. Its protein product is CASSPQQGSREQYF.

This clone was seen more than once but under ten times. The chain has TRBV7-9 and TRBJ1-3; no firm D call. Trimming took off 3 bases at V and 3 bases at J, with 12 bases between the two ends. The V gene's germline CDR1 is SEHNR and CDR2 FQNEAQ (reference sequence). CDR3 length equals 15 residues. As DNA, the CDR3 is TGTGCCAGCAGCTTTAGCGACACGGATGGAAACACCATATATTTT. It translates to CASSFSDTDGNTIYF.

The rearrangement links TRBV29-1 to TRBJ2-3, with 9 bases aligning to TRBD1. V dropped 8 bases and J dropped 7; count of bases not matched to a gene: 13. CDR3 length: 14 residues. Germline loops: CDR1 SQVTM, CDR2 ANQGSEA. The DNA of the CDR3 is TGCAGCCTGACCGGGACAGGGTTTGGTTATACGCAGTATTTT. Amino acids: CSLTGTGFGYTQYF.

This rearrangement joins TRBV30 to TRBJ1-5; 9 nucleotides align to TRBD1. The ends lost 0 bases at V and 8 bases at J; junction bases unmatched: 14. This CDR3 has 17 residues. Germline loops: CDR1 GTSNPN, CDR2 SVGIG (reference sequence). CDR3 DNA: TGTGCCTGGAGTGTAAGACTAACCGGACAGGGGAAGGAGCCCCAGCATTTT. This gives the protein CAWSVRLTGQGKEPQHF.